The rows below give T cell receptor beta chains drawn from one sample of a study of blood T cell repertoires in COVID-19. Clones were sequenced by immunoSEQ multiplex PCR, and TCRdb holds only the in-frame ones, with some missing. The top ten clones hold under 15% of a sample with roughly 66,000 clones, more than 90% of them seen once. The sequenced material came from peripheral blood. These receptors came from a human donor with active COVID-19. The donor label of this sample is uncertain. Each CDR3 is given with its conserved first and last residue. D genes are given only for firm matches. The size of a clone is reported for some rows only, either as once, few or many, or as a class for expanded clones.

>TRBJ2-7|NA|NA|TRBV7-2
CASSLGPAGSSYEQYF
TGTGCCAGCAGCTTAGGGCCAGCGGGCAGCTCCTACGAGCAGTACTTC
>TRBJ2-3|NA|TRBD2|TRBV7-2
CASSALAGGADTQYF
TGTGCCAGCAGCGCACTAGCGGGAGGTGCAGATACGCAGTATTTT
>TRBJ1-2|NA|TRBD1|TRBV28
CASSFGQGARGYTF
TGTGCCAGCAGTTTTGGTCAGGGGGCAAGGGGCTACACCTTC
>TRBJ2-2|few|NA|TRBV7-9
CASSLARDTGELFF
TGTGCCAGCAGCTTAGCCAGGGACACCGGGGAGCTGTTTTTT
>TRBJ1-3|NA|TRBD1|TRBV5-1
CASSFMDRGSLRGSGNTIYF
TGCGCCAGCAGCTTTATGGACAGGGGCTCCCTTCGAGGCTCTGGAAACACCATATATTTT
>TRBJ2-7|NA|TRBD2|TRBV19
CASSSLSGSGSYEQYF
TGTGCCAGTAGTTCTCTTAGCGGGAGCGGCTCCTACGAGCAGTACTTC
>TRBJ2-1|NA|NA|TRBV4-2
CASSQGAQASYNEQFF
TGTGCCAGCAGCCAAGGGGCGCAGGCGTCCTACAATGAGCAGTTCTTC
>TRBJ2-1|once|TRBD2|TRBV4-1
CASSPVAGVSYNEQFF
TGCGCCAGCAGCCCCGTGGCGGGAGTGTCCTACAATGAGCAGTTCTTC
>TRBJ2-1|NA|TRBD1|TRBV9
CASSPAGGLIGEQFF
TGTGCCAGCAGCCCGGCAGGGGGCTTGATTGGCGAGCAGTTCTTC
>TRBJ1-1|NA|NA|TRBV27
CASSLVPNTEAFF
TGTGCCAGCAGTTTGGTACCTAATACTGAAGCTTTCTTT
>TRBJ1-4|NA|NA|TRBV28
CASRTRQVINEKLFF
TGTGCCAGCCGGACGCGACAGGTCATTAATGAAAAACTGTTTTTT
>TRBJ1-4|NA|NA|TRBV27
CASSPDRPENEKLFF
TGTGCCAGCAGTCCAGACAGGCCTGAAAATGAAAAACTGTTTTTT
>TRBJ1-5|medium-sized|NA|TRBV5-1
CASSLAGSYSNQPQHF
TGCGCCAGCAGCTTGGCAGGATCCTATAGCAATCAGCCCCAGCATTTT
>TRBJ2-1|few|NA|TRBV6-6
CASSSQGNEQFF
TGTGCCAGCAGTTCACAGGGCAATGAGCAGTTCTTC
>TRBJ1-2|NA|NA|TRBV4-3
CASSQAAGDGYTF
TGCGCCAGCAGCCAAGCGGCAGGGGATGGCTACACCTTC
>TRBJ1-2|NA|TRBD1|TRBV4-3
CASSQGLGRGKGYTF
TGCGCCAGCAGCCAAGGACTTGGCAGGGGGAAAGGCTACACCTTC
>TRBJ1-4|NA|TRBD1|TRBV19
CASKEDRLSEKLFF
TGTGCCAGTAAGGAGGACAGGTTAAGTGAAAAACTGTTTTTT
>TRBJ2-7|once|NA|TRBV11-2
CASSLDNLVRYEQYF
TGTGCCAGCAGCTTAGATAACCTAGTCCGCTACGAGCAGTACTTC
>TRBJ2-7|NA|TRBD2|TRBV7-9
CASSLGTSGEQYF
TGTGCCAGCAGCTTAGGGACTAGCGGCGAGCAGTACTTC
>TRBJ2-2|NA|NA|TRBV2
CASSVSDGGELFF
TGTGCCAGCAGTGTGTCAGATGGCGGGGAGCTGTTTTTT
>TRBJ2-3|once|TRBD1|TRBV4-3
CASSQEPGQGVDTQYF
TGCGCCAGCAGCCAGGAACCGGGACAGGGGGTAGATACGCAGTATTTT
>TRBJ1-4|NA|TRBD1|TRBV7-2
CASSVRQGSTNEKLFF
TGTGCCAGCAGCGTACGACAGGGATCAACTAATGAAAAACTGTTTTTT
>TRBJ2-4|NA|TRBD2|TRBV7-9
CASSLVVAGGSSNIQYF
TGTGCCAGCAGCTTAGTCGTAGCGGGAGGGAGTTCAAACATTCAGTACTTC
>TRBJ1-1|NA|NA|TRBV7-2
CASSLRGSPNTEAFF
TGTGCCAGCAGCTTGCGGGGATCTCCGAACACTGAAGCTTTCTTT
>TRBJ1-1|NA|TRBD1|TRBV12-5
CASGLVLGQGAKMNTEAFF
TGTGCTAGTGGTTTGGTACTAGGGCAGGGGGCCAAAATGAACACTGAAGCTTTCTTT
>TRBJ1-6|NA|NA|TRBV9
CASSVRDKPTLTGALHF
TGTGCCAGCAGCGTCCGCGACAAGCCTACACTAACGGGGGCCCTCCACTTT
>TRBJ2-1|NA|TRBD1|TRBV29-1
CSGRGQGYDEQFF
TGCAGCGGCCGGGGACAGGGGTACGATGAGCAGTTCTTC
>TRBJ2-1|NA|TRBD2|TRBV10-3
CAISELAGSSYNEQFF
TGTGCCATCAGTGAATTAGCGGGGAGCTCCTACAATGAGCAGTTCTTC
>TRBJ2-1|NA|TRBD1|TRBV3-1/TRBV3-2
CASSLDRVNEQFF
TGTGCCAGCAGCCTCGACAGGGTGAATGAGCAGTTCTTC
>TRBJ2-7|NA|NA|TRBV18
CASSPDGGRGEQYF
TGTGCCAGCTCACCCGACGGGGGGCGTGGCGAGCAGTACTTC
>TRBJ1-2|once|TRBD1|TRBV9
CASSSQGQGDYGYTF
TGTGCCAGCAGCTCTCAGGGACAGGGGGACTATGGCTACACCTTC
>TRBJ2-4|NA|NA|TRBV28
CASSLGTKKNIQYF
TGTGCCAGCAGTTTAGGGACAAAAAAAAACATTCAGTACTTC
>TRBJ2-1|once|NA|TRBV27
CASSLRGEQFF
TGTGCCAGCAGTTTACGCGGGGAGCAGTTCTTC
>TRBJ2-2|NA|NA|TRBV10-1
CASNSANTGELFF
TGCGCCAGCAATTCCGCGAACACCGGGGAGCTGTTTTTT
>TRBJ2-2|once|TRBD2|TRBV4-3
CASSRLAGADTGELFF
TGCGCCAGCAGCCGCCTAGCGGGGGCCGACACCGGGGAGCTGTTTTTT
>TRBJ1-2|NA|NA|TRBV5-4
CASSRKGQLNYGYTF
TGTGCCAGCAGCCGAAAAGGACAGCTGAACTATGGCTACACCTTC
>TRBJ2-1|NA|NA|TRBV9
CASSAGQGGVGSDEQFF
TGTGCCAGCAGCGCCGGACAGGGAGGGGTCGGGTCGGATGAGCAGTTCTTC
>TRBJ2-7|NA|TRBD1|TRBV5-8
CASRTGGNEQYF
TGTGCCAGTCGGACAGGGGGGAACGAGCAGTACTTC
>TRBJ2-2|NA|TRBD1|TRBV7-8
CASSPGQGPFGELFF
TGTGCCAGCAGCCCCGGACAGGGCCCTTTCGGGGAGCTGTTTTTT
>TRBJ2-7|NA|TRBD1|TRBV7-8
CASSPRDSVYEQYF
TGTGCCAGCAGCCCCCGGGACAGCGTCTACGAGCAGTACTTC
>TRBJ2-2|once|TRBD1|TRBV19
CASSMGQGSGELFF
TGTGCCAGTAGTATGGGACAGGGATCCGGGGAGCTGTTTTTT
>TRBJ2-7|NA|TRBD1|TRBV11-3
CASSRDRAGEQYF
TGTGCCAGCAGCCGAGACAGGGCGGGCGAGCAGTACTTC
>TRBJ1-1|NA|NA|TRBV15
CATSRGLRAFF
TGTGCCACCAGCAGAGGTCTGAGAGCTTTCTTT